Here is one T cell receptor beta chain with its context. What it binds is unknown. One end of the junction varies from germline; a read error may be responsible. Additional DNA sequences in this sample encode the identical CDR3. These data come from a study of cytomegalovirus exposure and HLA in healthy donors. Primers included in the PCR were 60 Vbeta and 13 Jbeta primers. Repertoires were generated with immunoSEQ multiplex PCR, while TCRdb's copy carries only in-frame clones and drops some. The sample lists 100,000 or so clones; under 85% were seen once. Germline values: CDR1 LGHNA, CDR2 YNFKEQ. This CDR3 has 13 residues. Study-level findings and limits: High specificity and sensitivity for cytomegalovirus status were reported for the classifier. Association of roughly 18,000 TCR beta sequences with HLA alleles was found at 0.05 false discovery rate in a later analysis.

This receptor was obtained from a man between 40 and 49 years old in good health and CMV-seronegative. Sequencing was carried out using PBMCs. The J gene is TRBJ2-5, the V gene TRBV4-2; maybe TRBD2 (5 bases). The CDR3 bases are TGTGCCAGCAGCCGGGAGCGTTGGGAGACTCAGTACTTC. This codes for CASSRERWETQYF.